These T cell receptor beta chains were read from a single sample in a study of lymphopenia after photon versus proton radiotherapy. Sequenced by immunoSEQ multiplex PCR; TCRdb stores in-frame clones only, minus some. The sample lists roughly 5,000 clones, 70% to 90% occurring once. The sequences come from peripheral blood, collected from a patient treated with photon-based radiotherapy. These TCRs come from an older man with cholangiocarcinoma. Both conserved end residues are part of each CDR3. A D gene is named only where the DNA matches it firmly. Clone size is shown for a subset of rows, as once, few, many or a class of expanded clone.

v_call,j_call,clone_size,d_call,cdr3_aa,cdr3_nt
TRBV11-2,TRBJ2-5,-,-,CASSLHGGRETQYF,TGTGCCAGCAGCTTACACGGGGGCAGGGAGACCCAGTACTTC
TRBV12-5,TRBJ2-2,-,TRBD2,CASGQSGLAGGGTGELFF,TGTGCTAGTGGACAATCGGGACTAGCGGGGGGCGGGACCGGGGAGCTGTTTTTT
TRBV9,TRBJ2-5,-,-,CASSVLGDHQETQYF,TGTGCCAGCAGCGTCCTGGGGGACCACCAAGAGACCCAGTACTTC
TRBV4-1,TRBJ1-5,few,TRBD1,CASSQTDRVDQPQHF,TGCGCCAGCAGCCAAACAGACAGGGTTGATCAGCCCCAGCATTTT
TRBV27,TRBJ1-2,-,-,CASSLGEGTGYTF,TGTGCCAGCAGTTTAGGGGAAGGGACAGGCTACACCTTC
TRBV4-2,TRBJ1-5,-,-,CASSQAGVGNQPQHF,TGTGCCAGCAGCCAAGCAGGGGTTGGCAATCAGCCCCAGCATTTT
TRBV2,TRBJ1-6,-,TRBD1,CASSPTGVTGLSPLHF,TGTGCCAGCAGCCCTACAGGGGTTACCGGGCTTTCACCCCTCCACTTT
TRBV28,TRBJ1-6,-,-,CASSLRGAESPLHF,TGTGCCAGCAGTTTAAGGGGGGCGGAGTCACCCCTCCACTTT
TRBV11-2,TRBJ2-7,-,TRBD2,CASSLRVSSGGGEQYF,TGTGCCAGCAGCTTAAGAGTGTCTAGCGGGGGAGGCGAGCAGTACTTC
TRBV15,TRBJ1-1,-,TRBD1,CATSRDTGEGARGAFF,TGTGCCACCAGCAGAGATACTGGGGAGGGGGCACGGGGAGCTTTCTTT